This T cell receptor (beta chain) is drawn from a study of blood T cells in healthy people across ages. Notes on the study in general: As age increased, TCR beta diversity per million T cells fell in a roughly linear fashion. It was not known whether donors were CMV positive (a possible confounder of expanded clonotype changes).

The use of a sample-barcoded 5' primer and a J-beta primer mix characterized a second PCR of roughly 6 to 12 cycles. CDR3-containing paired-end reads numbering at least 2.5 million came from each sample. From the 5' RACE reads, TCRdb called clonotypes with MiXCR, one entry per CDR3 protein. The table has some 670,000 distinct CDR3 sequences, roughly half seen once. The V gene's germline CDR1 is LGHDT and CDR2 YNNKEL (reference sequence). This CDR3 has 16 residues. Trimming cost V 3 bases and J 7 bases; bases outside gene matches: 14. As concerns this clonotype: The antigen is unknown.

The receptor was isolated from a woman aged 80 or over in good health. The sample taken for sequencing was blood. The rearrangement uses TRBV3-1 and TRBJ1-2, with 7 bases that match TRBD1. CDR3 loop: CASSQPGQSWEGGYTF. The CDR3 nucleotides read TGTGCCAGCAGCCAGCCGGGACAGAGCTGGGAGGGTGGCTACACCTTC.